This T cell receptor (beta chain) was captured in a study of STAT5B mutations in CD4+ large granular lymphocyte leukemia. Sequenced by immunoSEQ multiplex PCR; TCRdb stores in-frame clones only, minus some. Found here are approximately 20,000 clones, 65% to 85% of them singletons; the top ten hold around 13%. CDR3 length: 15 residues. After removal of 6 bases from V and 5 bases from J, the junction contained 7 bases not matched to a gene. Per germline, CDR1 WNHNN and CDR2 SYGVQD (reference sequence). The receptor comes from a human donor in good health. Material for sequencing was CD4+ T cells from blood buffy coats. This chain connects TRBV10-1 to TRBJ2-1, with 10 bases identical to TRBD2. The CDR3 DNA follows: TGCGCCAGCAGAGCCGGACTAGCGGCGAACAATGAGCAGTTCTTC. Amino acid sequence: CASRAGLAANNEQFF.